One and the same sample provided the 13 T cell receptor beta chains below, sequenced in a study of blood T cell repertoires in COVID-19 (dated by TCRdb to between 2020 and 2021). The library came from the immunoSEQ multiplex PCR assay. In TCRdb, the immuneACCESS table is reduced to in-frame sequences with V and J assigned. These tables do not hold every clone; where another copy was compared, an unresolved V gene accounts for under half, and the others remain unexplained. A total of around 300,000 clones appear in this sample, around 85% of them only once. About 2.5% of the sample goes to the ten largest clones. Specimen: PBMCs or T cells enriched from blood (not recorded which). These receptors all stem from a woman in her fifties or sixties who had recovered from COVID-19.

V is TRBV30 and J is TRBJ1-1, with 7 positions matching TRBD1. CDR1 is GTSNPN, CDR2 SVGIG, per germline (reference sequence). The CDR3 extends over 12 amino acids. The ends lost 2 bases at V and 5 bases at J; junction bases unmatched: 2. CDR3 protein: CAWSYRGTEAFF. For the CDR3, the DNA is TGTGCCTGGAGTTACAGGGGAACTGAAGCTTTCTTT.

The CDR3 DNA is TGTGCCAGCAGCGCGAACGGACAGTTCCAAACCTACGAGCAGTACTTC. Protein sequence: CASSANGQFQTYEQYF. The chain employs TRBV3-1 (or the pseudogene TRBV3-2) and TRBJ2-7, with a weak D call TRBD1 (6 bases). Germline V lookup: CDR1 LGHDT, CDR2 YNNKEL (reference sequence). The CDR3 has 16 residues. Trimming cost V 5 bases and J 2 bases, with 19 bases left between them.

The chain links TRBV28 to TRBJ1-3, with 7 nucleotides matching TRBD1. This CDR3 has 16 residues. J lost 2 bases, V lost 3 bases, and 7 bases had no gene match. CDR1 and CDR2 (germline): MDHEN, SYDVKM. The DNA for the CDR3 is TGTGCCAGCAGTTTGCCCCGGGACAGAACTGGAAACACCATATATTTT. Its protein is CASSLPRDRTGNTIYF. Filled out from reference TRBV28 and TRBJ1-3, the complete variable domain reads DVKVTQSSRYLVKRTGEKVFLECVQDMDHENMFWYRQDPGLGLRLIYFSYDVKMKEKGDIPEGYSVSREKKERFSLILESASTNQTSMYLCASSLPRDRTGNTIYFGEGSWLTVV.

The chain links TRBV5-1 to TRBJ1-2; D is possibly TRBD1 (6 bases). The germline V and J ends were trimmed by 0 bases and 6 bases, with 12 bases remaining between them. This CDR3 comprises 14 residues. The germline V gene encodes CDR1 SGHRS and CDR2 YFSETQ. The CDR3 sequence: CASSLGGYRDGYTF. The CDR3 DNA reads TGCGCCAGCAGCTTGGGGGGATACAGGGATGGCTACACCTTC.

The chain links TRBV5-4 to TRBJ1-2; D is possibly TRBD1 (5 bases). V lost 4 bases to trimming and J lost 8 bases, with 21 bases between them. Germline values: CDR1 SGHNT, CDR2 YYREEE (reference sequence). This CDR3 is built from 15 residues. CDR3 in amino acids: CASSLGVGATWGYTF. In DNA form, the CDR3 reads TGTGCCAGCAGCCTTGGAGTAGGGGCGACTTGGGGCTACACCTTC.

The genes are TRBV27 and TRBJ1-6; D gene ambiguous. This CDR3 spans 17 amino acids. The germline gives CDR1 MNHEY, CDR2 SMNVEV (reference sequence). The germline V and J ends were trimmed by 0 bases and 3 bases, with 12 bases remaining between them. CDR3 protein: CASSLSVPGDYNSPLHF. The CDR3 bases are TGTGCCAGCAGTTTATCGGTCCCCGGGGACTATAATTCACCCCTCCACTTT.

This chain connects TRBV11-2 to TRBJ2-4; tentatively, D is TRBD2 (5 bases). Between the trimmed V and J ends, which lost 6 bases and 0 bases, there was a span of 15 bases. The CDR3 is 16 residues long. Germline CDR1 SGHAT, CDR2 FQNNGV. The CDR3 coding sequence is TGTGCCAGCAGTGCGGACGGGGAACTAGCCAAAAACATTCAGTACTTC. Protein product: CASSADGELAKNIQYF.

J is TRBJ2-5 and V is TRBV6-2 or TRBV6-3; weak D call: TRBD2 (5 bases). CDR1 MNHEY and CDR2 SVGEGT come from the germline V gene. This CDR3 spans 14 amino acids. Trimming removed 2 bases at V and 7 bases at J, with 14 bases between. CDR3 coding DNA: TGTGCCAGCAGTTACAACAGTGATCGGGGGACCCAGTACTTC. Translated: CASSYNSDRGTQYF.

The V gene is TRBV18, the J gene TRBJ2-3; 8 positions agree with TRBD2. The trim removed 2 bases at V and 0 bases at J, leaving 10 bases unmatched. Germline lookup yields CDR1 KGHSH and CDR2 LQKENI. The CDR3 has 18 amino acids. The CDR3 DNA follows: TGTGCCAGCTCACCATCACTAGCGGAGGCCCGAAGCACAGATACGCAGTATTTT. It encodes CASSPSLAEARSTDTQYF.

The V and J genes are TRBV5-4 and TRBJ2-3, with a possible D match to TRBD2 (5 bases). CDR3 length equals 13 residues. Trimming removed 4 bases from V and 1 base from J, with 7 bases in between. Germline CDR1 and CDR2: SGHNT and YYREEE (reference sequence). The CDR3 sequence is CASSPGGTDTQYF. The CDR3 nucleotides are TGTGCCAGCAGCCCCGGGGGCACAGATACGCAGTATTTT.

The chain employs TRBV5-1 and TRBJ2-3; D is perhaps TRBD1 (6 bases). V lost 4 bases, J lost 2 bases, and 23 bases lay in between. The CDR3 length is 18 residues. In germline, CDR1 is SGHRS, CDR2 YFSETQ. The chain's CDR3 is CASSAGRIGTPSTDTQYF. In nucleotides, the CDR3 is TGCGCCAGCAGCGCTGGGCGTATCGGGACACCCTCCACAGATACGCAGTATTTT.

The gene calls are TRBV24-1 and TRBJ2-3, with a tentative D call TRBD2 (5 bases). Trimming shortened V by 9 bases and J by 3 bases, and 15 bases separated the two germline ends. Germline V lookup: CDR1 KGHDR, CDR2 SFDVKD. The CDR3 is made up of 14 amino acids. The CDR3 here is CATVDEKRTDTQYF. CDR3 DNA: TGTGCCACCGTAGACGAGAAGCGGACAGATACGCAGTATTTT.

This chain connects TRBV30 to TRBJ2-2; perhaps TRBD1 as D (5 bases). The CDR3 runs to 15 residues. Trimming pared 0 bases from V and 5 bases from J, leaving 13 bases between. Germline V gene sequence: CDR1 GTSNPN, CDR2 SVGIG (reference sequence). CDR3 amino acids: CAWSVLVGDTGELFF. DNA for the CDR3: TGTGCCTGGAGTGTTTTGGTAGGGGATACCGGGGAGCTGTTTTTT.